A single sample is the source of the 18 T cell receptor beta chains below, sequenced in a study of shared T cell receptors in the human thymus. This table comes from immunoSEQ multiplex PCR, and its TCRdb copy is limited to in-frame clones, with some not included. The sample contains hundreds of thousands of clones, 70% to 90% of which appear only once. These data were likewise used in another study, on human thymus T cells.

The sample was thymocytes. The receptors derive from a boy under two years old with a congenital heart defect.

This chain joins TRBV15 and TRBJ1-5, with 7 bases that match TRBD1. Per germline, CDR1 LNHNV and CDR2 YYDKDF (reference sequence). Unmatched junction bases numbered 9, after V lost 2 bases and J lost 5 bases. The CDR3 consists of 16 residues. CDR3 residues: CATSRLRDRFYQPQHF. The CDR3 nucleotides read TGTGCCACCAGCAGACTTCGGGACAGATTTTATCAGCCCCAGCATTTT.

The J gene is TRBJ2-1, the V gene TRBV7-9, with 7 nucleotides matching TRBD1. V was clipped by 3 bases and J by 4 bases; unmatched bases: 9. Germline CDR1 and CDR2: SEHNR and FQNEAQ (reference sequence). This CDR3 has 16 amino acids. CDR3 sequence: CASSLTGTDLYNEQFF. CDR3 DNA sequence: TGTGCCAGCAGCTTGACCGGGACAGATCTATACAATGAGCAGTTCTTC.

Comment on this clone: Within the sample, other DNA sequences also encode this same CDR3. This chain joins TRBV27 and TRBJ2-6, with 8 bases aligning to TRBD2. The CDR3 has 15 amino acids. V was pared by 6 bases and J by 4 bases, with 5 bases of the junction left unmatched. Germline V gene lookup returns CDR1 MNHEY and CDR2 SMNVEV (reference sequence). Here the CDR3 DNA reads TGTGCCAGCAGCCCGGGAGGGGCCGGGGCCAACGTCCTGACTTTC. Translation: CASSPGGAGANVLTF.

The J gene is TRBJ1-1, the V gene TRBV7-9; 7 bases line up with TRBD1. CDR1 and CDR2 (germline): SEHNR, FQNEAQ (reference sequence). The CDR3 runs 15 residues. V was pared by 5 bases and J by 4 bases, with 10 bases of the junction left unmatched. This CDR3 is CASSTCQGESTEAFF. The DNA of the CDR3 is TGTGCCAGCAGCACATGCCAGGGGGAAAGCACTGAAGCTTTCTTT. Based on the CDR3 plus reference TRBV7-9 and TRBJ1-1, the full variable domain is DTGVSQNPRHKITKRGQNVTFRCDPISEHNRLYWYRQTLGQGPEFLTYFQNEAQLEKSRLLSDRFSAERPKGSFSTLEIQRTEQGDSAMYLCASSTCQGESTEAFFGQGTRLTVV.

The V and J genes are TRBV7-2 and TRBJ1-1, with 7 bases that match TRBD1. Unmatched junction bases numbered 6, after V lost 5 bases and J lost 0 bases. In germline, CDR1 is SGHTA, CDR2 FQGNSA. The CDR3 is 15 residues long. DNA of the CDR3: TGTGCCAGCAGCAACCCACAGGGGCTGAACACTGAAGCTTTCTTT. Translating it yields CASSNPQGLNTEAFF.

In DNA, the CDR3 is TGTGCCAGCAGCTTAGATTTCGGTCCCTACGAGCAGTACTTC. As protein: CASSLDFGPYEQYF. The gene calls are TRBV7-6 and TRBJ2-7, with no clear D. V gave up 1 base and J gave up 2 bases, with 9 bases separating them. CDR1 SGHVS and CDR2 FNYEAQ come from the germline V gene. This CDR3 has 14 amino acids.

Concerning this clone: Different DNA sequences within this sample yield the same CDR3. Here the CDR3 DNA reads TGTGCCAGCCCAAGCGGGGGGGGTGAGCAGTACTTC. This sequence encodes CASPSGGGEQYF. V usage is TRBV19 and J usage is TRBJ2-7; TRBD2 aligns across 10 bases. Germline V gives CDR1 LNHDA, CDR2 SQIVND (reference sequence). There are 12 residues in the CDR3. V lost 9 bases, J lost 7 bases, and 6 bases stayed unmatched.

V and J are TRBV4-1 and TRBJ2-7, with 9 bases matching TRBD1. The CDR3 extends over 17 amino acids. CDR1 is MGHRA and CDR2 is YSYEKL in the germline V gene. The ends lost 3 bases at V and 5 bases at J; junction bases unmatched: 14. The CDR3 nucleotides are TGCGCCAGCAGCCAGGCTGTATCCGGGACAGGGTCGAACGAGCAGTACTTC. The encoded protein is CASSQAVSGTGSNEQYF.

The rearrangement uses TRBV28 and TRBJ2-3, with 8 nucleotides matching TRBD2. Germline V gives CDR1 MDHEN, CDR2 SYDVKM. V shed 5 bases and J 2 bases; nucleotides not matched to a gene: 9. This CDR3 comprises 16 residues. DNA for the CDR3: TGTGCCAGCAGTCATAAAGCGGGGGCCCACACAGATACGCAGTATTTT. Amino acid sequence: CASSHKAGAHTDTQYF.

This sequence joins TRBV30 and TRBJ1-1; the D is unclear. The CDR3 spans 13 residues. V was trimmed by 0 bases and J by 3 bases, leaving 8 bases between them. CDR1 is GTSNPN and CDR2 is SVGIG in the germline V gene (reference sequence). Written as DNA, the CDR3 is TGTGCCTGGAGTGTACAAAATGACACTGAAGCTTTCTTT. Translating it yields CAWSVQNDTEAFF.

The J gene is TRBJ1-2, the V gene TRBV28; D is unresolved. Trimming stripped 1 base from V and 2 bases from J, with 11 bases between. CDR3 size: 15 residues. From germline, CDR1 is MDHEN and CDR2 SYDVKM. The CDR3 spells CASSLSEESNYGYTF. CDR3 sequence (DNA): TGTGCCAGCAGTTTATCGGAGGAGTCCAACTATGGCTACACCTTC.

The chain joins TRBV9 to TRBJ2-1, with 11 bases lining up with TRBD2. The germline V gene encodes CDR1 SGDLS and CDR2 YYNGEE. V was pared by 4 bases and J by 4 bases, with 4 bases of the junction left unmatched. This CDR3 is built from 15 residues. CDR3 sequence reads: CASSSGLAAYNEQFF. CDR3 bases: TGTGCCAGCAGCTCGGGACTAGCGGCTTACAATGAGCAGTTCTTC.

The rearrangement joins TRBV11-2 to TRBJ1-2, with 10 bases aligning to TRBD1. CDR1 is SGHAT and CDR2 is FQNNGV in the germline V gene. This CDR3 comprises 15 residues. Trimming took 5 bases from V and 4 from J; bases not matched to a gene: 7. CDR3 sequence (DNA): TGTGCCAGCAGCCCACGGGACAGGGGAGCCTATGGCTACACCTTC. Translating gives CASSPRDRGAYGYTF.

CDR3 nucleotides: TGTGCCAGCAGTGAAGGGGCTGCCTACAATGAGCAGTTCTTC. Residues: CASSEGAAYNEQFF. This chain uses TRBV6-4 with TRBJ2-1; D possibly corresponds to TRBD1 (5 bases). Germline lookup yields CDR1 MRHNA and CDR2 SNTAGT. CDR3 length: 14 amino acids. Trimming took 3 bases from V and 2 from J, leaving 8 bases between them.

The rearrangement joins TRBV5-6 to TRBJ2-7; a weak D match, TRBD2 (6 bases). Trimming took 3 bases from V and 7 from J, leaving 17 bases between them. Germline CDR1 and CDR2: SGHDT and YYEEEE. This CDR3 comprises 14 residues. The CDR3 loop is CASSWREWPVEQYF. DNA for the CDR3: TGTGCCAGCAGCTGGCGGGAATGGCCCGTGGAGCAGTACTTC.

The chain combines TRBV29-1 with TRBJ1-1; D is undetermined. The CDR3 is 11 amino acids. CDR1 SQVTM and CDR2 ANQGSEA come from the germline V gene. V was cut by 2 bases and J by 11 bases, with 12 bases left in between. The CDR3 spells CSVEIPPEAFF. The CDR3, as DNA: TGCAGCGTTGAAATCCCCCCCGAGGCTTTCTTT.

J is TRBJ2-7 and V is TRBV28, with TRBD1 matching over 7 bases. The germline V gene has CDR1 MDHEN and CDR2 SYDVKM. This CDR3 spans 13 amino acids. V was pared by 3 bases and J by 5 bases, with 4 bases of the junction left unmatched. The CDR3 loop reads CASSLWDSDEQYF. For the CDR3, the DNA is TGTGCCAGCAGTTTGTGGGACAGTGACGAGCAGTACTTC.

The CDR3 region has the DNA TGTGCCAGCAGCCGACAGGGGACACACTATGGCTACACCTTC. Residues: CASSRQGTHYGYTF. This rearrangement joins TRBV2 to TRBJ1-2; 8 nucleotides agree with TRBD1. This CDR3 has 14 amino acids. Looked up from germline, CDR1 is SNHLY and CDR2 is FYNNEI. J lost 3 bases, V lost 6 bases, and 6 bases had no gene match.